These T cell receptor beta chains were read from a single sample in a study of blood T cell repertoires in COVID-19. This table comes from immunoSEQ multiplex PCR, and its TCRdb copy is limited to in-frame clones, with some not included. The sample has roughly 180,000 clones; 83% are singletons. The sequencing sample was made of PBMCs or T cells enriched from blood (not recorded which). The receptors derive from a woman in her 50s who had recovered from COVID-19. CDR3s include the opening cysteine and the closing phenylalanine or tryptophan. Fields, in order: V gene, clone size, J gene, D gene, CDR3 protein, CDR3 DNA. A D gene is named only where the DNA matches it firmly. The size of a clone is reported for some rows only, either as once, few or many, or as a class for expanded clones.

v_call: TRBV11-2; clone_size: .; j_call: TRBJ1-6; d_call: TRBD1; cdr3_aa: CASSSRPRQGKMNSPLHF; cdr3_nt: TGTGCCAGCAGCTCACGCCCCAGACAGGGGAAGATGAATTCACCCCTCCACTTT
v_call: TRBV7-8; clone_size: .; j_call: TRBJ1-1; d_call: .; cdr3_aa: CASSTGGASRMAFF; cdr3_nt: TGTGCCAGCAGCACCGGGGGAGCAAGTCGTATGGCTTTCTTT
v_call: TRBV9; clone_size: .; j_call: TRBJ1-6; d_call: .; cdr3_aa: CASSVGQYNSPLHF; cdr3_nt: TGTGCCAGCAGCGTCGGACAGTATAATTCACCCCTCCACTTT
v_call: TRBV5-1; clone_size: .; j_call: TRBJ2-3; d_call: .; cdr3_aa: CASSHRGVLSDTQYF; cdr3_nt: TGCGCCAGCAGCCACCGGGGAGTCCTTTCGGATACGCAGTATTTT
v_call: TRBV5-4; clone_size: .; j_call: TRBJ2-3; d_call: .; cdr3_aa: CASSLRLDRTRDTQYF; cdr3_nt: TGTGCCAGCAGCTTAAGGCTAGACAGGACCCGAGATACGCAGTATTTT
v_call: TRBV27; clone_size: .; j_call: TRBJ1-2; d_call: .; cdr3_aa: CASKSQGISGYTF; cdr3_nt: TGTGCCAGCAAATCCCAGGGCATAAGCGGCTACACCTTC
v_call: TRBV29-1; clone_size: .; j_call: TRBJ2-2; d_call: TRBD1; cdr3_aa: CSVARGQNTGELFF; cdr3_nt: TGCAGCGTGGCTAGGGGGCAGAACACCGGGGAGCTGTTTTTT
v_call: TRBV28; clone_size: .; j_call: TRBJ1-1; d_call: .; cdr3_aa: CASGLGATNTEAFF; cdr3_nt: TGTGCCAGCGGCCTTGGGGCGACGAACACTGAAGCTTTCTTT
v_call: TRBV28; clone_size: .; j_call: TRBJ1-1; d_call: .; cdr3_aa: CATTSGNTEAFF; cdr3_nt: TGTGCCACCACTTCGGGGAACACTGAAGCTTTCTTT
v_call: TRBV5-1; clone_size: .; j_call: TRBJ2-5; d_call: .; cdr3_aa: CASSPLGPQVDQYF; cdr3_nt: TGCGCCAGCAGCCCGCTGGGCCCCCAAGTTGACCAGTACTTC
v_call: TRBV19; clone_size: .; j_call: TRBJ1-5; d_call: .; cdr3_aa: CASSSRAIGTGSYQPQHF; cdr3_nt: TGTGCCAGTAGTAGTCGAGCAATCGGGACCGGGAGCTATCAGCCCCAGCATTTT
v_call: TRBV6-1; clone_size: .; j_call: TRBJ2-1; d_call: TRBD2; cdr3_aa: CASSESGGRNNEQFF; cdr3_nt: TGTGCCAGCAGTGAAAGCGGGGGCCGGAACAATGAGCAGTTCTTC
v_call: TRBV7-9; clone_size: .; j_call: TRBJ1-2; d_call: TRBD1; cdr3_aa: CASSPGQGLMSYGYTF; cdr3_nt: TGTGCCAGCAGCCCAGGACAGGGTTTAATGAGCTATGGCTACACCTTC
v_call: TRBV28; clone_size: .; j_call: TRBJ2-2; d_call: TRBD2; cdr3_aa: CASSLEASGVGTGELFF; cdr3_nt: TGTGCCAGCAGTTTAGAGGCTAGCGGGGTTGGGACCGGGGAGCTGTTTTTT
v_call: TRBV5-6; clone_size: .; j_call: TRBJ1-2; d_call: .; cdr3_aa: CASSLRQRLNYGYTF; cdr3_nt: TGTGCCAGCAGCTTGCGGCAGCGACTTAACTATGGCTACACCTTC
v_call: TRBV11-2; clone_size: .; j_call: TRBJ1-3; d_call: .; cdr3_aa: CASSFGGEGNTIYF; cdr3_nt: TGTGCCAGCAGCTTTGGGGGCGAAGGAAACACCATATATTTT
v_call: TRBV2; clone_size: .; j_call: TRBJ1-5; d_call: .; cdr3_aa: CASRSGTLGVQPQHF; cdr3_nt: TGTGCCAGCAGATCAGGGACACTGGGCGTCCAGCCCCAGCATTTT
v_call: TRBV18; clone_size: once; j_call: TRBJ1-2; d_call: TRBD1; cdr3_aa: CASSPPGTAFNYGYTF; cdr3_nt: TGTGCCAGCTCACCACCTGGGACAGCCTTTAACTATGGCTACACCTTC
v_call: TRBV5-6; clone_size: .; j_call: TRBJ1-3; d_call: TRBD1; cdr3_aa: CASSLVGTAGNTIYF; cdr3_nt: TGTGCCAGCAGCTTGGTAGGGACAGCTGGAAACACCATATATTTT
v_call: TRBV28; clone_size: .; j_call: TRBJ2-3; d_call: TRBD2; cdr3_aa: CASIEAGRPPDTQYF; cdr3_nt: TGTGCCAGCATAGAAGCGGGAAGACCCCCAGATACGCAGTATTTT
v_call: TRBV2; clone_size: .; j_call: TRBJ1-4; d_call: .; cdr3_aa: CASKQGLDEKLFF; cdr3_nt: TGTGCCAGCAAGCAGGGATTAGATGAAAAACTGTTTTTT
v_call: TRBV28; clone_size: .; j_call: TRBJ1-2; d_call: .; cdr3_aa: CASSLNYGYTF; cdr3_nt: TGTGCCAGCAGTCTTAACTATGGCTACACCTTC
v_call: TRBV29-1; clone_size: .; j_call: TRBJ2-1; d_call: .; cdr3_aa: CSVGAFNNEQFF; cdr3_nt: TGCAGCGTTGGGGCTTTTAACAATGAGCAGTTCTTC
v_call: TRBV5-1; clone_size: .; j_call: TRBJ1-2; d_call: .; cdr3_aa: CASSLLSSGSYGYTF; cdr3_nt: TGCGCCAGCAGCCTGCTTTCGAGCGGATCCTATGGCTACACCTTC
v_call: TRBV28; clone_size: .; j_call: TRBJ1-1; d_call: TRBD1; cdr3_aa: CASTVGRTGGHTEAFF; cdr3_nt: TGTGCCAGCACCGTCGGCCGGACAGGGGGACACACTGAAGCTTTCTTT
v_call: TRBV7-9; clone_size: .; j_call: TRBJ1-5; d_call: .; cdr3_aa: CASSLDTGYQPQHF; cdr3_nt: TGTGCCAGCAGCTTAGATACAGGGTATCAGCCCCAGCATTTT
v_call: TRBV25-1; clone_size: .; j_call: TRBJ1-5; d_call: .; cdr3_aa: CASSDPGGNQPQHF; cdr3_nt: TGTGCCAGCAGTGATCCAGGGGGCAATCAGCCCCAGCATTTT
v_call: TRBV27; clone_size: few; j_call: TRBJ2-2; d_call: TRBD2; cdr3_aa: CASSPWGLAGGAGELFF; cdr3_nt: TGTGCCAGCAGTCCCTGGGGACTAGCGGGGGGGGCCGGGGAGCTGTTTTTT
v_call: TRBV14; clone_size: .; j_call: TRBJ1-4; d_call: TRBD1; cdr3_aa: CASSPRFDRGRGGRNEKLFF; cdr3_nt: TGTGCCAGCAGTCCCCGGTTCGACAGGGGGCGCGGGGGGAGAAATGAAAAACTGTTTTTT
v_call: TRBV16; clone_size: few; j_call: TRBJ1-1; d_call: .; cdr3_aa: CASSQSTVPLNTEAFF; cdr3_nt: TGTGCCAGCAGCCAATCCACAGTGCCACTGAACACTGAAGCTTTCTTT
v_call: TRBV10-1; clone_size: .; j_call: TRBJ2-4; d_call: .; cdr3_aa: CASSSPDILAKNIQYF; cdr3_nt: TGCGCCAGCAGTAGCCCGGACATATTAGCCAAAAACATTCAGTACTTC
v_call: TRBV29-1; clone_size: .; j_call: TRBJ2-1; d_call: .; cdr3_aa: CSGDRLSYNEQFF; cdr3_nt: TGCAGCGGCGACCGACTCTCCTACAATGAGCAGTTCTTC
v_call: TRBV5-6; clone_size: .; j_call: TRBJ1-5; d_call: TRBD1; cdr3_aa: CASSLLAQGAQPQHF; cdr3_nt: TGTGCCAGCAGCTTGCTCGCGCAGGGGGCGCAGCCCCAGCATTTT
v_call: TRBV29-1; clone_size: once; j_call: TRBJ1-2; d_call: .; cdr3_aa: CSVDNLAVGGGYGYTF; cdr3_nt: TGCAGCGTTGATAATCTGGCGGTGGGAGGGGGCTATGGCTACACCTTC
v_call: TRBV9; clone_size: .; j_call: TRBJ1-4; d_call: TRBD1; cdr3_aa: CASSVATGGKNEKLFF; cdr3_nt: TGTGCCAGCAGCGTAGCGACAGGGGGCAAGAATGAAAAACTGTTTTTT
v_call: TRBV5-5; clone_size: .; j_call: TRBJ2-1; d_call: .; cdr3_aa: CASSDPWRRNEQFF; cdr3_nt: TGTGCCAGCAGCGATCCCTGGAGGAGAAATGAGCAGTTCTTC
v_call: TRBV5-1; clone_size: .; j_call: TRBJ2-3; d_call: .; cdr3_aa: CASSLAGGAGDTQYF; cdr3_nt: TGCGCCAGCAGCTTGGCCGGGGGAGCCGGAGATACGCAGTATTTT
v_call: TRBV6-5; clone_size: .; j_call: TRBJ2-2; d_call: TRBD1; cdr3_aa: CASGDRGSGGELFF; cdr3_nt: TGTGCCAGCGGAGACAGGGGGAGCGGCGGGGAGCTGTTTTTT
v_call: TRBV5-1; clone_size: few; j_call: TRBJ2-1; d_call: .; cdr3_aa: CASSSGHNEQFF; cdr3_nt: TGCGCCAGCAGCTCGGGTCACAATGAGCAGTTCTTC
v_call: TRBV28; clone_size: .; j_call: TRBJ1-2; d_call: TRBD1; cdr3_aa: CASSWGQFTNYGYTF; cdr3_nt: TGTGCCAGCAGCTGGGGACAGTTCACTAACTATGGCTACACCTTC
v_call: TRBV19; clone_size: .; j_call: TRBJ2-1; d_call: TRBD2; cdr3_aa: CASQTSGGYNEQFF; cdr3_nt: TGTGCCAGTCAGACTAGCGGGGGTTACAATGAGCAGTTCTTC
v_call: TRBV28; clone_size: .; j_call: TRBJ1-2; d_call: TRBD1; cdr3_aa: CARSSRDSNYGYTF; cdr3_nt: TGTGCCAGGAGTTCCAGGGACAGCAACTATGGCTACACCTTC
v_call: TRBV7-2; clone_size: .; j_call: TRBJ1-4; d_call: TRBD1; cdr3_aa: CASSVAGTAAEKLFF; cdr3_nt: TGTGCCAGCAGCGTGGCCGGGACAGCCGCTGAAAAACTGTTTTTT
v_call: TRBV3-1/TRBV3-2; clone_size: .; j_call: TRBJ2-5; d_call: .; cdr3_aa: CASSQDTELPQETQYF; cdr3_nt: TGTGCCAGCAGCCAAGATACGGAACTACCTCAAGAGACCCAGTACTTC
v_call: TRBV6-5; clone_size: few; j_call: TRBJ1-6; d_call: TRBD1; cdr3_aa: CASTLTQGMNSPLHF; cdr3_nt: TGTGCCAGCACCCTAACACAGGGGATGAATTCACCCCTCCACTTT
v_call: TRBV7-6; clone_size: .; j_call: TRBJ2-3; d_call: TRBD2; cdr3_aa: CASSPRTVAGGLYITDTQYF; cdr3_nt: TGTGCCAGCAGCCCGCGGACCGTAGCGGGAGGCCTTTATATCACAGATACGCAGTATTTT
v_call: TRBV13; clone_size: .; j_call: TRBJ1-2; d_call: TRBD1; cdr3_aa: CASSRQDRVNYGYTF; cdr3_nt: TGTGCCAGCAGCCGCCAGGACAGGGTTAACTATGGCTACACCTTC
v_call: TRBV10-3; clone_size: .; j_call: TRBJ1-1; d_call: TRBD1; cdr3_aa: CAISKTGAANTEAFF; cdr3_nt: TGTGCCATCAGCAAAACAGGGGCAGCGAACACTGAAGCTTTCTTT
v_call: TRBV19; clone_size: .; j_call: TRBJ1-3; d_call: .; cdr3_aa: CASSFRGHSGNTIYF; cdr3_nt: TGTGCCAGTAGTTTTAGGGGCCACTCTGGAAACACCATATATTTT
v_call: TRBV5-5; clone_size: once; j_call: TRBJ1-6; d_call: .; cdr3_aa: CASSADPQVRSSPLHF; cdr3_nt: TGTGCCAGCAGCGCGGATCCACAGGTTCGGTCTTCACCCCTCCACTTT
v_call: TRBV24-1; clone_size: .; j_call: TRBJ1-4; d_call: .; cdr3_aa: CATSDRRETNEKLFF; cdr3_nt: TGTGCCACCAGTGATCGACGGGAAACGAATGAAAAACTGTTTTTT
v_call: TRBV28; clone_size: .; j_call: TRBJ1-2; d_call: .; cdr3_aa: CASRPGPANYGYTF; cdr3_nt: TGTGCCAGCAGACCAGGTCCCGCGAACTATGGCTACACCTTC